This T cell receptor (beta chain) was obtained from a study of T-cell reconstitution after alpha-beta-depleted transplantation in children. Trimming took 5 bases from V and 5 from J, leaving 15 bases between them. The CDR3 loop spans 14 amino acids. The germline gives CDR1 MNHEY, CDR2 SVGEGT. It was with unique molecular identifiers that the TCRbeta library was prepared. TCRdb re-derived calls from the PCR reads in MiXCR, one entry per CDR3 protein. In the table there are about 580,000 distinct CDR3 sequences, 20% to 25% of which are singletons. Study observations and caveats: Several hundred rapidly expanded clones from non-depleted graft cells reportedly supplied alpha-beta T cells about two months post-transplant. T-cell counts and diversity at one year following transplant were attributed mainly to newly produced T cells.

Regarding this clonotype: What it binds is not known.

Sequencing used PBMCs, mostly from graft donor cells, obtained 360 days after TCRalphabeta/CD19-depleted stem cell transplant. This TCR was sampled from a boy under two years old who had a stem cell transplant for acute myeloid leukemia, so the T cells may come from the graft donor. The chain recombines TRBV6-2 or TRBV6-3 with TRBJ2-5; possibly TRBD1 or TRBD2 for D (5 bases each). CDR3 coding DNA: TGTGCCAGCAGTCGAGGGGATCCCGGTGAGACCCAGTACTTC. Protein sequence: CASSRGDPGETQYF.